This TCR beta chain came from a study of T cell repertoires in cytomegalovirus infection. TCRdb analysed the reads with MiXCR anew, one entry per CDR3 protein. The sample holds roughly 230,000 distinct CDR3 sequences, 9% to 15% seen once. After removal of 5 bases from V and 5 bases from J, the junction contained 16 bases not matched to a gene. Germline V gene data show CDR1 as SEHNR and CDR2 as FQNEAQ (reference sequence). The CDR3 extends over 17 amino acids. Findings and caveats of the study: In two of eight donors, the top clonotype was HLA-C-restricted CMV-specific.

This clonotype was seen many times. Its matching antigen is unknown. This sequence was found in a human donor in good health (CMV status not recorded). Some clones in this sample may be carry-over from other donors' samples. The sequenced material came from PBMCs. The chain is built from TRBV7-9 and TRBJ1-2; 8 bases are a match to TRBD1. CDR3 nucleotides: TGTGCCAGCAGCATTATCAGGGGGCGGGCGACTCTATATGGCTACACCTTC. It translates to CASSIIRGRATLYGYTF.